Below are 18 T cell receptor beta chains sequenced from a single sample in a study of cytomegalovirus exposure and HLA in healthy donors. Both 60 Vbeta primers and 13 Jbeta primers went into the PCR. Only in-frame clones appear in the TCRdb table, and some are missing; sequencing was by immunoSEQ multiplex PCR. Of around 170,000 clones in the sample, 84% are singletons; the top ten hold 2.6%. Source material: PBMCs. These receptors all come from a woman aged 50 to 65 in good health and CMV-seropositive.

This chain connects TRBV7-2 to TRBJ1-2; 7 bases fit TRBD1. Germline loops: CDR1 SGHTA, CDR2 FQGNSA. J lost 4 bases, V lost 5 bases, and 10 bases had no gene match. This CDR3 has 15 residues. CDR3 DNA sequence: TGTGCCAGCAGCCAAGGAGGACAGGACCTCTATGGCTACACCTTC. Translated: CASSQGGQDLYGYTF.

V and J are TRBV2 and TRBJ1-1, with D perhaps TRBD1 (6 bases). The CDR3 consists of 13 residues. Trimming took off 5 bases at V and 1 base at J, with 8 bases between the two ends. Per germline, CDR1 SNHLY and CDR2 FYNNEI. The CDR3 here is CASSPRGNTEAFF. The CDR3 nucleotides read TGTGCCAGCAGTCCCAGGGGGAACACTGAAGCTTTCTTT.

The chain has TRBV2 and TRBJ2-1; 8 bases fit TRBD2. Germline trimming cut 7 bases from V and 6 bases from J; bases unmatched to any gene: 5. Looked up from germline, CDR1 is SNHLY and CDR2 is FYNNEI. This CDR3 contains 13 residues. CDR3 sequence (DNA): TGTGCCAGCATGGTGGCGGGGGGCAATGAGCAGTTCTTC. Its translation is CASMVAGGNEQFF.

V and J are TRBV6-5 and TRBJ2-7; perhaps TRBD1 as D (5 bases). Per germline, CDR1 MNHEY and CDR2 SVGAGI. The V end was cut by 4 bases, the J end by 0 bases, with 10 bases between. This CDR3 is 14 amino acids long. DNA of the CDR3: TGTGCCAGCAGTTTAGGTGACAGCTCCTACGAGCAGTACTTC. It encodes CASSLGDSSYEQYF.

This clone was seen just once. The V and J genes are TRBV7-6 and TRBJ1-4; D gene ambiguous. The germline gives CDR1 SGHVS, CDR2 FNYEAQ. The CDR3 has 15 amino acids. V lost 0 bases and J 3 bases, leaving 8 bases between the germline ends. The CDR3 protein is CASSLAQAPNEKLFF. CDR3 DNA: TGTGCCAGCAGCTTAGCGCAAGCCCCTAATGAAAAACTGTTTTTT.

As concerns this clone: Germline is not matched at one junction end, which may reflect a read error. This rearrangement joins TRBV19 to TRBJ2-3; perhaps TRBD1 as D (5 bases). The CDR3 is 14 residues long. CDR1 LNHDA and CDR2 SQIVND come from the germline V gene (reference sequence). CDR3 DNA sequence: TGTGCCAGTAGTATCAGACAGAGCGACAGATACGCAGTATTT. Amino acids: CASSIRQSDRYAVF. The entire variable domain, with the rest obtained from reference TRBV19 and TRBJ2-3, is as follows: DGGITQSPKYLFRKEGQNVTLSCEQNLNHDAMYWYRQDPGQGLRLIYYSQIVNDFQKGDIAEGYSVSREKKESFPLTVTSAQKNPTAFYLCASSIRQSDRYAVFGPGTRLTVL.

The table lists this clone with a count of one. The V and J genes are TRBV6-1 and TRBJ1-2, with 8 bases identical to TRBD1. V lost 6 bases, J lost 5 bases, and 8 bases stayed unmatched. The CDR3 totals 14 residues. Germline CDR1 reads MNHNS; CDR2 reads SASEGT. CDR3 loop: CASRPGTGAYGYTF. CDR3 DNA: TGTGCCAGCAGACCAGGGACAGGAGCTTATGGCTACACCTTC.

The chain carries TRBV7-9 and TRBJ2-3, with 8 bases matching TRBD1. CDR1 and CDR2 from the germline V gene are SEHNR and FQNEAQ (reference sequence). With 1 base clipped from V and 5 bases from J, the junction kept 5 bases outside the gene matches. CDR3 length: 15 amino acids. CDR3 loop: CASSLEAGTGDTQYF. CDR3 bases: TGTGCCAGCAGCTTAGAGGCGGGGACAGGAGATACGCAGTATTTT. Drawing the rest from reference TRBV7-9 and TRBJ2-3, the complete variable domain is DTGVSQNPRHKITKRGQNVTFRCDPISEHNRLYWYRQTLGQGPEFLTYFQNEAQLEKSRLLSDRFSAERPKGSFSTLEIQRTEQGDSAMYLCASSLEAGTGDTQYFGPGTRLTVL.

The rearrangement links TRBV11-2 to TRBJ2-7; D is possibly TRBD2 (7 bases). The CDR3 spans 16 residues. V lost 0 bases and J 6 bases, leaving 18 bases between the germline ends. From germline, CDR1 is SGHAT and CDR2 FQNNGV. CDR3 bases: TGTGCCAGCAGCTTAGAGTTAGCTCGGGGGGCCCCCGAGCAGTACTTC. Its translation: CASSLELARGAPEQYF. The whole variable domain, filled in from reference TRBV11-2 and TRBJ2-7, reads EAGVAQSPRYKIIEKRQSVAFWCNPISGHATLYWYQQILGQGPKLLIQFQNNGVVDDSQLPKDRFSAERLKGVDSTLKIQPAKLEDSAVYLCASSLELARGAPEQYFGPGTRLTVT.

The CDR3 sequence: CASSTRQGQIYEQYF. CDR3 nucleotides: TGTGCCAGCAGCACACGACAGGGCCAAATCTACGAGCAGTACTTC. The chain combines TRBV7-9 with TRBJ2-7; 7 positions agree with TRBD1. The CDR3 runs to 15 residues. Germline CDR1 is SEHNR and CDR2 is FQNEAQ (reference sequence). Trimming at V came to 5 bases and at J to 3 bases, leaving 10 bases not matched to a gene.

This chain uses TRBV19 with TRBJ2-1; D unclear. Germline CDR1 reads LNHDA; CDR2 reads SQIVND (reference sequence). CDR3 length: 13 amino acids. V gave up 3 bases and J gave up 8 bases, with 11 bases separating them. The CDR3: CASSIVSMDEQFF. CDR3 nucleotide sequence: TGTGCCAGTAGTATCGTGTCTATGGATGAGCAGTTCTTC.

This chain connects TRBV28 to TRBJ2-7; 10 nucleotides agree with TRBD2. The CDR3 contains 16 residues. Germline trimming cut 5 bases from V and 1 base from J; bases unmatched to any gene: 8. Germline V gives CDR1 MDHEN, CDR2 SYDVKM. The CDR3, as DNA: TGTGCCAGCAGTGTAGCGGGGGGTTTCGCGTCCTACGAGCAGTACTTC. It translates to CASSVAGGFASYEQYF.

The rearrangement links TRBV7-2 to TRBJ1-2, with D possibly TRBD1 on 6 matching bases. Looked up from germline, CDR1 is SGHTA and CDR2 is FQGNSA. CDR3 size: 11 residues. Deletions cut 8 bases from V and 8 bases from J, with 12 bases between. The CDR3 here is CASGGAGGYTF. CDR3 nucleotides: TGTGCCAGCGGGGGGGCGGGGGGCTACACCTTC.

The chain is built from TRBV6-6 and TRBJ1-4; D uncertain. CDR1 is MNHNY and CDR2 is SVGAGI in the germline V gene (reference sequence). The CDR3 extends over 13 amino acids. V was cut by 4 bases and J by 7 bases, with 10 bases left in between. CDR3: CASSFRSSEKLFF. CDR3 nucleotide sequence: TGTGCCAGCAGTTTCCGGTCCTCTGAAAAACTGTTTTTT.

This clone has ten or more counts. The chain has TRBV7-9 and TRBJ1-5; 7 bases agree with TRBD1. With V trimmed by 5 bases and J by 5 bases, 3 bases remained unmatched. Germline V gives CDR1 SEHNR, CDR2 FQNEAQ (reference sequence). CDR3 length: 13 amino acids. CDR3 protein: CASSNTGDQPQHF. CDR3 coding DNA: TGTGCCAGCAGCAATACAGGGGATCAGCCCCAGCATTTT.

The V and J genes are TRBV10-3 and TRBJ2-7; TRBD1 agrees at 12 bases. Germline CDR1 ENHRY, CDR2 SYGVKD. V lost 6 bases to trimming and J lost 5 bases; unmatched junction nucleotides: 5. CDR3 length equals 14 residues. Here the CDR3 DNA reads TGTGCCATCAGGAAGGGACAGGGGGCCCACGAGCAGTACTTC. This gives the protein CAIRKGQGAHEQYF.

The rearrangement uses TRBV7-2 and TRBJ1-5; TRBD1 aligns across 7 bases. The length of the CDR3 is 16 residues. Germline loops: CDR1 SGHTA, CDR2 FQGNSA. Trimming removed 2 bases from V and 2 bases from J; junction bases left unmatched: 6. This CDR3 is CASSLMARGGNQPQHF. The CDR3, as DNA: TGTGCCAGCAGCTTAATGGCCAGGGGGGGCAATCAGCCCCAGCATTTT. Drawing the rest from reference TRBV7-2 and TRBJ1-5, the complete variable domain is GAGVSQSPSNKVTEKGKDVELRCDPISGHTALYWYRQSLGQGLEFLIYFQGNSAPDKSGLPSDRFSAERTGGSVSTLTIQRTQQEDSAVYLCASSLMARGGNQPQHFGDGTRLSIL.

V is TRBV28 and J is TRBJ2-7, with TRBD2 as a possible D gene (6 bases). The germline V gene encodes CDR1 MDHEN and CDR2 SYDVKM. Trimming left V 8 bases short and J 7 bases short, with 18 bases between. The CDR3 loop spans 13 amino acids. DNA for the CDR3: TGTGCCAGCCGGGGGAGTGGGACTTCAGAGCAGTACTTC. Translating it yields CASRGSGTSEQYF.